These T cell receptor beta chains were read from a single sample in a study of cytomegalovirus exposure and HLA in healthy donors. Here immunoSEQ multiplex PCR was the method, and the copy in TCRdb shows in-frame clones only, minus some. This repertoire shows fewer than 150,000 clones, 60% to 80% found once; its top ten account for 5% to 5.5%. The material sequenced was PBMCs. Source of these receptors: a woman in her twenties or thirties in good health and CMV-seropositive. Both conserved end residues are part of each CDR3. The order of the fields is V gene, clone size, D gene, J gene, CDR3 protein, CDR3 DNA. The D gene is left open where the match is weak. A clone size is listed for some rows: how often the clone was seen (once, few, many), or a class if it is expanded.

V: TRBV6-4; size: .; D: .; J: TRBJ2-1; CDR3: CASSALNDPTRGNEQFF; DNA: TGTGCCAGCAGTGCCCTCAATGACCCCACACGGGGCAATGAGCAGTTCTTC
V: TRBV12-5; size: few; D: .; J: TRBJ2-3; CDR3: CASAPPQSSDTQYF; DNA: TGTGCTAGTGCCCCACCACAATCCTCAGATACGCAGTATTTT
V: TRBV29-1; size: .; D: .; J: TRBJ1-4; CDR3: CSVASGVNEKLFF; DNA: TGCAGCGTTGCCAGCGGTGTTAATGAAAAACTGTTTTTT
V: TRBV15; size: .; D: .; J: TRBJ2-1; CDR3: CATSREYGLSYNEQFF; DNA: TGTGCCACCAGCAGAGAGTACGGACTGTCCTACAATGAGCAGTTCTTC
V: TRBV7-2; size: .; D: TRBD2; J: TRBJ2-7; CDR3: CASSLFTSEDYEQYF; DNA: TGTGCCAGCAGCTTATTTACTAGCGAAGACTACGAGCAGTACTTC
V: TRBV27; size: .; D: .; J: TRBJ1-5; CDR3: CASSFLAGQPQHF; DNA: TGTGCCAGCAGTTTCCTGGCAGGGCAGCCCCAGCATTTT
V: TRBV5-1; size: .; D: TRBD1; J: TRBJ2-5; CDR3: CASSGTGKETQYF; DNA: TGCGCCAGCAGCGGGACAGGGAAGGAGACCCAGTACTTC
V: TRBV5-4; size: few; D: .; J: TRBJ1-1; CDR3: CASSRGMNTEAFF; DNA: TGTGCCAGCAGCCGGGGTATGAACACTGAAGCTTTCTTT
V: TRBV9; size: few; D: TRBD1; J: TRBJ1-5; CDR3: CASSVGGGQGRQPQHF; DNA: TGTGCCAGCAGCGTAGGGGGGGGACAGGGGCGGCAGCCCCAGCATTTT
V: TRBV9; size: .; D: .; J: TRBJ2-7; CDR3: CASSPRDRSSYEQYF; DNA: TGTGCCAGCAGCCCCCGTGACAGGAGCTCCTACGAGCAGTACTTC
V: TRBV19; size: .; D: .; J: TRBJ1-3; CDR3: CASSIIVGQGNTIYF; DNA: TGTGCCAGTAGTATAATCGTGGGACAAGGAAACACCATATATTTT
V: TRBV29-1; size: .; D: .; J: TRBJ1-1; CDR3: CSVGRANTEAFF; DNA: TGCAGCGTTGGCAGGGCGAACACTGAAGCTTTCTTT
V: TRBV15; size: .; D: TRBD1; J: TRBJ1-2; CDR3: CATSPRQGGYGYTF; DNA: TGTGCCACCAGCCCCCGACAGGGAGGCTATGGCTACACCTTC
V: TRBV13; size: .; D: TRBD2; J: TRBJ2-7; CDR3: CASSDLWGGRLGEQYF; DNA: TGTGCCAGCAGCGATCTTTGGGGGGGAAGGCTTGGCGAGCAGTACTTC
V: TRBV29-1; size: .; D: TRBD2; J: TRBJ2-7; CDR3: CSVAGLAGSYEQYF; DNA: TGCAGCGTCGCGGGACTAGCGGGTTCCTACGAGCAGTACTTC